This T cell receptor beta chain came from a study of early stage breast cancer tumors. General observations from the study: Functional markers like CD4, CD8 and FOXP3 were missed in bulk sequencing.

For this clone: Its specificity is not known.

Blood replicates held 0.5 ug DNA, tumor or normal breast about 1.5 ug, two each. Method: immunoSEQ multiplex PCR; TCRdb's copy keeps in-frame clones and lacks some. This table has about 31,000 clones, roughly four fifths appearing once. With 0 bases clipped from V and 0 bases from J, the junction kept 9 bases outside the gene matches. The CDR3 length is 18 residues. Per germline, CDR1 LGHNA and CDR2 YSLEER. The chain links TRBV4-3 to TRBJ2-5; the match to TRBD2 covers 8 bases. This clonotype originated in a person aged 40 to 49 with breast cancer. The sample consisted of blood. CDR3 residues: CASSQDLGGRTYQETQYF. CDR3 in DNA: TGCGCCAGCAGCCAAGATCTTGGCGGGAGGACGTACCAAGAGACCCAGTACTTC.